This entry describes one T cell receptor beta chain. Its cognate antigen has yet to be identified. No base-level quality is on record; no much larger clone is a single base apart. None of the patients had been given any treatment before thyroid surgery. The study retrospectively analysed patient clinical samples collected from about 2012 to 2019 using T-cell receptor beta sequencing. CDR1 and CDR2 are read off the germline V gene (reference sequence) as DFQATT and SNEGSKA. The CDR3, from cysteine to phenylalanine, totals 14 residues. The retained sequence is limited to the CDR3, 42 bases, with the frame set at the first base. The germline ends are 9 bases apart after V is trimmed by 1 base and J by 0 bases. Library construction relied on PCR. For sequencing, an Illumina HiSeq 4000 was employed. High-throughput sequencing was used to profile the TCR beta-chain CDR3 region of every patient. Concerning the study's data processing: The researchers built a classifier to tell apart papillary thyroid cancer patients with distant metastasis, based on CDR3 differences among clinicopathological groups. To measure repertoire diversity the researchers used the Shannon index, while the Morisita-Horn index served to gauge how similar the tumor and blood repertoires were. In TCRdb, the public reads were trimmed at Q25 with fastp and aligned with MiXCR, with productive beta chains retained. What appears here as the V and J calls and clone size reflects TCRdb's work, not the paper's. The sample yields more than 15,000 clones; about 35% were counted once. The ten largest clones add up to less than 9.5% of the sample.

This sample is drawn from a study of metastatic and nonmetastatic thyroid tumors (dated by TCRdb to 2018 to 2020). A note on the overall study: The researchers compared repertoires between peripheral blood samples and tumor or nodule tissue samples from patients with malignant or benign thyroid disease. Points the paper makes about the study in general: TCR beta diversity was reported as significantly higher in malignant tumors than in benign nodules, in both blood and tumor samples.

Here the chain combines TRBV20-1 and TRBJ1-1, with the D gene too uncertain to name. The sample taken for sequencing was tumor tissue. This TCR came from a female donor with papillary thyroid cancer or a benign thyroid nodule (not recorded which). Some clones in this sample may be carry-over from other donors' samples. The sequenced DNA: TGCAGTGCTAGAGTTCGGATTTTGAACACTGAAGCTTTCTTT. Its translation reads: CSARVRILNTEAFF.